The 3 T cell receptor beta chains in this list originate from one sample, sequenced in a study of T cell repertoires in cytomegalovirus infection. No antigen has been identified for these receptors. TCRdb used MiXCR to reprocess the reads, holding one entry per CDR3 protein. Of approximately 910,000 distinct CDR3 sequences in the sample, approximately 31% were seen once. The specimen comprised cultured CD8+ T cells from PBMCs, sampled from culture after CMV antigen stimulation. The receptors stem from a human donor in good health (CMV status not recorded). Some clones in this sample may be carry-over from other donors' samples.

Only a few counts were recorded for this clonotype. The chain carries TRBV6-2 or TRBV6-3 and TRBJ1-4; D unclear. Deletions cut 2 bases from V and 7 bases from J, with 14 bases between. The CDR3 spans 15 residues. Germline V lookup: CDR1 MNHEY, CDR2 SVGEGT. The CDR3 reads CASSYGSEWAEKLFF. In DNA, the CDR3 is TGTGCCAGCAGTTACGGGTCAGAATGGGCTGAAAAACTGTTTTTT.

The table lists this clonotype with a few counts. The chain joins TRBV10-3 to TRBJ1-1, with D possibly being TRBD1 (6 bases). The CDR3 spans 13 residues. The V gene lost 3 bases and the J gene lost 4 bases, with 9 bases spanning the gap. Germline-derived CDR1 and CDR2 are ENHRY and SYGVKD. CDR3 in DNA: TGTGCCATCAGTGAAGGACAGCTCACTGAAGCTTTCTTT. This codes for CAISEGQLTEAFF.

This clonotype was seen more than once but under ten times. The chain recombines TRBV7-2 with TRBJ2-3; TRBD2 matches 9 bases. This CDR3 comprises 17 residues. The V and J ends lost 4 bases and 9 bases, in that order; junction bases with no gene match: 17. Germline values: CDR1 SGHTA, CDR2 FQGNSA. Here the CDR3 DNA reads TGTGCCAGCAGCTCCATCCTTAGCGGGGGCCCCAGTAGCACGCAGTATTTT. Its translation is CASSSILSGGPSSTQYF.